This is a list of T cell receptor beta chains from one sample in a study of cytomegalovirus exposure and HLA in healthy donors. Produced via immunoSEQ multiplex PCR; TCRdb's table is partial and in-frame only. This table has about 150,000 clones, over 65% appearing once. Sequencing used PBMCs. These receptors were obtained from a man aged 40-49 years in good health and CMV-seropositive. CDR3s include the opening cysteine and the closing phenylalanine or tryptophan. The D gene is left open where the match is weak. Not all rows give a size; the values are once, few, many and, for expanded clones, a class.

CDR3 length: 14; clone size: NA; D gene: NA; J gene: TRBJ2-7; V gene: TRBV5-1; CDR3 protein: CASSSMGAQTEQYF; CDR3 DNA: TGCGCCAGCAGCTCCATGGGGGCCCAGACCGAGCAGTACTTC
CDR3 length: 12; clone size: NA; D gene: NA; J gene: TRBJ2-1; V gene: TRBV7-2; CDR3 protein: CASSPGGNEQFF; CDR3 DNA: TGTGCCAGCAGCCCCGGAGGGAATGAGCAGTTCTTC
CDR3 length: 13; clone size: few; D gene: TRBD2; J gene: TRBJ2-4; V gene: TRBV7-9; CDR3 protein: CAGGELAKNIQYF; CDR3 DNA: TGTGCCGGGGGGGAGCTAGCCAAAAACATTCAGTACTTC
CDR3 length: 13; clone size: NA; D gene: NA; J gene: TRBJ2-1; V gene: TRBV5-5; CDR3 protein: CASSLVAGNEQFF; CDR3 DNA: TGTGCCAGCAGCTTGGTGGCGGGGAATGAGCAGTTCTTC
CDR3 length: 13; clone size: NA; D gene: NA; J gene: TRBJ2-7; V gene: TRBV7-9; CDR3 protein: CASSLGAGYEQYF; CDR3 DNA: TGTGCCAGCAGCTTGGGGGCGGGCTACGAGCAGTACTTC
CDR3 length: 13; clone size: few; D gene: TRBD1; J gene: TRBJ1-1; V gene: TRBV28; CDR3 protein: CASSLQGGTEAFF; CDR3 DNA: TGTGCCAGCAGTTTACAGGGGGGCACTGAAGCTTTCTTT
CDR3 length: 12; clone size: NA; D gene: NA; J gene: TRBJ1-5; V gene: TRBV28; CDR3 protein: CALGVPGEPQHF; CDR3 DNA: TGTGCCCTCGGGGTCCCTGGGGAGCCCCAGCATTTT
CDR3 length: 15; clone size: NA; D gene: TRBD2; J gene: TRBJ2-3; V gene: TRBV6-6; CDR3 protein: CASRGTSSGTDTQYF; CDR3 DNA: TGTGCCAGCAGGGGGACTAGCTCGGGCACGGATACGCAGTATTTT
CDR3 length: 13; clone size: few; D gene: NA; J gene: TRBJ2-2; V gene: TRBV4-3; CDR3 protein: CASSQVRGWELFF; CDR3 DNA: TGCGCCAGCAGCCAAGTTCGGGGTTGGGAGCTGTTTTTT
CDR3 length: 15; clone size: few; D gene: NA; J gene: TRBJ2-3; V gene: TRBV11-2; CDR3 protein: CASSTMRASTDTQYF; CDR3 DNA: TGTGCCAGCAGCACCATGCGTGCGAGCACAGATACGCAGTATTTT
CDR3 length: 15; clone size: NA; D gene: TRBD2; J gene: TRBJ2-2; V gene: TRBV4-2; CDR3 protein: CASSQTSGPTGELFF; CDR3 DNA: TGTGCCAGCAGCCAAACTAGCGGACCCACCGGGGAGCTGTTTTTT
CDR3 length: 16; clone size: NA; D gene: TRBD1; J gene: TRBJ1-2; V gene: TRBV6-4; CDR3 protein: CASSPSYGTGVYGYTF; CDR3 DNA: TGTGCCAGCAGTCCATCTTACGGGACAGGCGTCTATGGCTACACCTTC
CDR3 length: 15; clone size: NA; D gene: TRBD1; J gene: TRBJ2-7; V gene: TRBV5-4; CDR3 protein: CASSPGGQGANEQYF; CDR3 DNA: TGTGCCAGCAGCCCAGGGGGACAGGGGGCCAACGAGCAGTACTTC
CDR3 length: 15; clone size: NA; D gene: NA; J gene: TRBJ2-1; V gene: TRBV11-3; CDR3 protein: CASSLGGEGVDEQFF; CDR3 DNA: TGTGCCAGCAGCCTAGGGGGAGAAGGCGTCGATGAGCAGTTCTTC
CDR3 length: 14; clone size: NA; D gene: TRBD1; J gene: TRBJ2-7; V gene: TRBV7-3; CDR3 protein: CASSPTGGRYEQYF; CDR3 DNA: TGTGCCAGCAGCCCGACAGGGGGCCGCTACGAGCAGTACTTC
CDR3 length: 15; clone size: NA; D gene: NA; J gene: TRBJ1-3; V gene: TRBV12-2; CDR3 protein: CASRPRGTARNTIYF; CDR3 DNA: TGTGCAAGTCGCCCTCGGGGGACAGCTAGAAACACCATATATTTT
CDR3 length: 14; clone size: NA; D gene: NA; J gene: TRBJ2-1; V gene: TRBV7-8; CDR3 protein: CASSRDLDDNEQFF; CDR3 DNA: TGTGCCAGCAGCCGGGACTTAGACGACAATGAGCAATTCTTC
CDR3 length: 14; clone size: NA; D gene: NA; J gene: TRBJ2-1; V gene: TRBV6-1; CDR3 protein: CASSEASPVNEQFF; CDR3 DNA: TGTGCCAGCAGTGAAGCGTCACCGGTGAATGAGCAGTTCTTC
CDR3 length: 17; clone size: NA; D gene: NA; J gene: TRBJ1-6; V gene: TRBV4-2; CDR3 protein: CASSQPPGFGIGSPLHF; CDR3 DNA: TGTGCCAGCAGCCAACCCCCGGGGTTCGGAATTGGTTCACCCCTCCACTTT
CDR3 length: 15; clone size: NA; D gene: NA; J gene: TRBJ1-2; V gene: TRBV18; CDR3 protein: CASSPREGGNYGYTF; CDR3 DNA: TGTGCCAGCTCGCCCCGAGAAGGGGGAAACTATGGCTACACCTTC
CDR3 length: 14; clone size: once; D gene: TRBD1; J gene: TRBJ1-1; V gene: TRBV9; CDR3 protein: CASSRTGGNTEAFF; CDR3 DNA: TGTGCCAGCAGCCGGACAGGGGGGAACACTGAAGCTTTCTTT
CDR3 length: 13; clone size: NA; D gene: NA; J gene: TRBJ1-5; V gene: TRBV11-2; CDR3 protein: CASSLDSWQPQHF; CDR3 DNA: TGTGCCAGCAGCTTAGATAGTTGGCAGCCCCAGCATTTT
CDR3 length: 14; clone size: few; D gene: NA; J gene: TRBJ1-3; V gene: TRBV15; CDR3 protein: CATSSGRDGNTIYF; CDR3 DNA: TGTGCCACCAGCAGCGGCAGGGATGGAAACACCATATATTTT
CDR3 length: 17; clone size: once; D gene: NA; J gene: TRBJ1-3; V gene: TRBV9; CDR3 protein: CASSVGSGLNSGNTIYF; CDR3 DNA: TGTGCCAGCAGCGTAGGAAGTGGCCTCAACTCTGGAAACACCATATATTTT
CDR3 length: 12; clone size: once; D gene: NA; J gene: TRBJ2-5; V gene: TRBV10-1; CDR3 protein: CASSDHTETQYF; CDR3 DNA: TGCGCCAGCAGTGATCACACAGAGACCCAGTACTTC
CDR3 length: 16; clone size: NA; D gene: NA; J gene: TRBJ2-3; V gene: TRBV7-8; CDR3 protein: CASSLGTGRGSDTQYF; CDR3 DNA: TGTGCCAGCAGCTTAGGGACAGGGCGGGGGTCAGATACGCAGTATTTT